These T cell receptor beta chains were read from a single sample in a study of T cell responses to AZD1222 COVID-19 vaccine. The method was immunoSEQ multiplex PCR; TCRdb's version includes in-frame clones alone and lacks a portion of them. The data show fewer than 110,000 clones, approximately 89% seen once. Sequencing was performed on peripheral blood, taken 28 days after the second AZD1222 dose. These receptor sequences come from an adult who received the AZD1222 COVID-19 vaccine. Both conserved end residues are part of each CDR3. The order of the fields is D gene, J gene, clone size, V gene, CDR3 protein, CDR3 DNA. D genes are given only for firm matches. Clone size is stated in some rows and not others, as once, few, many or a class when expanded.

- | TRBJ1-5 | - | TRBV24-1 | CATARGGLGQPQHF | TGTGCCACCGCCCGAGGGGGGCTGGGTCAGCCCCAGCATTTT
TRBD2 | TRBJ2-1 | - | TRBV28 | CASSFGSGLFFGYNEQFF | TGTGCCAGCAGTTTTGGATCGGGACTATTTTTCGGATACAATGAGCAGTTCTTC
- | TRBJ2-1 | - | TRBV6-1 | CASSETYEQFF | TGTGCCAGCAGTGAAACCTATGAGCAGTTCTTC
TRBD1 | TRBJ1-5 | - | TRBV2 | CASSGGTGSAQHF | TGTGCCAGCAGTGGAGGGACAGGTTCGGCCCAGCATTTT
- | TRBJ2-1 | - | TRBV3-1/TRBV3-2 | CASSQGATSNEQFF | TGTGCCAGCAGCCAAGGGGCGACTAGCAATGAGCAGTTCTTC
TRBD1 | TRBJ2-5 | once | TRBV7-8 | CASSWDREETQYF | TGTGCCAGCAGCTGGGACAGAGAAGAGACCCAGTACTTC
- | TRBJ2-6 | - | TRBV15 | CATSPSRTQQSGANVLTF | TGTGCCACCAGCCCTAGTAGGACCCAACAGTCTGGGGCCAACGTCCTGACTTTC
- | TRBJ1-1 | few | TRBV12-3/TRBV12-4 | CASSPRPNTEAFF | TGTGCCAGCAGTCCCCGACCGAACACTGAAGCTTTCTTT
- | TRBJ1-2 | - | TRBV5-1 | CASSSQKTGFDSGYTF | TGCGCCAGCAGCTCTCAGAAAACAGGGTTTGACAGCGGCTACACCTTC
- | TRBJ1-2 | - | TRBV3-1/TRBV3-2 | CASSQDWGSGYTF | TGTGCCAGCAGCCAAGATTGGGGGTCCGGCTACACCTTC
TRBD2 | TRBJ2-1 | few | TRBV19 | CASSATSGTLYNEQFF | TGTGCCAGTAGTGCGACTAGCGGGACTCTATACAATGAGCAGTTCTTC
- | TRBJ2-1 | - | TRBV6-5 | CASSWGRADDNEQFF | TGTGCCAGCAGTTGGGGCAGGGCCGACGACAATGAGCAGTTCTTC
- | TRBJ1-2 | - | TRBV23-1 | CASSQHRRAMVYGYTF | TGCGCCAGCAGTCAACATCGCAGGGCGATGGTCTATGGCTACACCTTC
- | TRBJ1-4 | once | TRBV18 | CASSPRDAREKLFF | TGTGCCAGCTCACCTCGGGACGCCAGAGAAAAACTGTTTTTT
- | TRBJ1-2 | few | TRBV21-1 | CASSFGHPVPHYGYTF | TGTGCCAGCAGCTTTGGACACCCCGTCCCCCACTATGGCTACACCTTC
- | TRBJ2-7 | - | TRBV11-1 | CASSLGLAHHEQYF | TGTGCCAGCAGCTTGGGGCTAGCCCACCACGAGCAGTACTTC
- | TRBJ2-3 | - | TRBV3-1/TRBV3-2 | CASSLTRQILTDTQYF | TGTGCCAGCAGCCTCACCCGACAAATCCTCACAGATACGCAGTATTTT
- | TRBJ1-2 | - | TRBV5-1 | CASSFAEDGYTF | TGCGCCAGCAGCTTTGCCGAGGATGGCTACACCTTC
TRBD1 | TRBJ1-5 | - | TRBV4-1 | CASSQDGTGGQPQHF | TGCGCCAGCAGCCAAGACGGGACAGGTGGACAGCCCCAGCATTTT
- | TRBJ2-2 | - | TRBV12-3/TRBV12-4 | CASSSGYTGELFF | TGTGCCAGCAGCTCGGGTTATACCGGGGAGCTGTTTTTT
TRBD1 | TRBJ2-7 | - | TRBV19 | CASGSEGQGVTEQYF | TGTGCCAGTGGATCCGAGGGACAGGGCGTTACCGAGCAGTACTTC
- | TRBJ2-3 | few | TRBV29-1 | CSVGPGTDTQYF | TGCAGCGTTGGCCCAGGGACAGATACGCAGTATTTT
- | TRBJ1-4 | - | TRBV15 | CATSITVDNEKLFF | TGTGCCACCAGCATAACAGTTGATAATGAAAAACTGTTTTTT
- | TRBJ2-2 | once | TRBV29-1 | CSVGRGVQGRELFF | TGCAGCGTTGGTCGTGGGGTTCAAGGGAGGGAGCTGTTTTTT
TRBD1 | TRBJ2-2 | - | TRBV10-3 | CAISGTADTGELFF | TGTGCCATTTCTGGGACAGCGGACACCGGGGAGCTGTTTTTT
TRBD1 | TRBJ1-6 | - | TRBV19 | CASSKLDRVGNSPLHF | TGTGCCAGTAGTAAATTGGACAGGGTGGGAAATTCACCCCTCCACTTT
- | TRBJ2-2 | - | TRBV11-2 | CASSSLRGAKEAGELFF | TGTGCCAGCAGCTCCCTTAGGGGGGCCAAGGAGGCCGGGGAGCTGTTTTTT
TRBD2 | TRBJ2-2 | few | TRBV6-5 | CASSFSTPGGTGELFF | TGTGCCAGCAGTTTCTCGACTCCGGGGGGCACCGGGGAGCTGTTTTTT
TRBD2 | TRBJ2-7 | few | TRBV28 | CASTGGGGYEQYF | TGTGCCAGCACCGGGGGGGGCGGCTACGAGCAGTACTTC
TRBD1 | TRBJ1-5 | once | TRBV19 | CAIAGGGNQPQHF | TGTGCCATCGCAGGGGGAGGCAATCAGCCCCAGCATTTT
- | TRBJ2-7 | - | TRBV7-9 | CASRPSGGPYEQYF | TGTGCCAGCAGACCCTCTGGGGGACCCTACGAGCAGTACTTC
- | TRBJ1-1 | - | TRBV18 | CASSPLQGGVGALGTEAFF | TGTGCCAGCTCACCTCTACAGGGAGGGGTCGGTGCTTTGGGCACTGAAGCTTTCTTT
- | TRBJ1-6 | - | TRBV27 | CASTTPRAPSFYNSPLHF | TGTGCCAGCACTACACCCCGGGCCCCTTCTTTCTATAATTCACCCCTCCACTTT
- | TRBJ2-3 | - | TRBV5-1 | CASSPGGTDTQYF | TGCGCCAGCAGCCCCGGAGGCACAGATACGCAGTATTTT
- | TRBJ2-7 | - | TRBV27 | CASSPRTGSEQYF | TGTGCCAGCAGTCCACGCACAGGGAGCGAGCAGTACTTC
TRBD2 | TRBJ2-3 | - | TRBV19 | CASSTLASGITDTQYF | TGTGCCAGTAGTACTTTGGCTAGCGGGATCACAGATACGCAGTATTTT
TRBD1 | TRBJ2-5 | - | TRBV9 | CASSVGQGDGETQYF | TGTGCCAGCAGCGTGGGACAGGGGGATGGAGAGACCCAGTACTTC
- | TRBJ1-1 | - | TRBV28 | CASSPTGLNTEAFF | TGTGCCAGCAGTCCGACAGGCCTGAACACTGAAGCTTTCTTT
- | TRBJ1-2 | few | TRBV4-1 | CASSQDDRMNGYTF | TGCGCCAGCAGCCAAGATGACAGGATGAATGGCTACACCTTC
- | TRBJ2-7 | - | TRBV28 | CASSLNTPGSYEQYF | TGTGCCAGCAGTTTAAACACCCCCGGCTCCTACGAGCAGTACTTC
TRBD2 | TRBJ2-7 | - | TRBV7-2 | CASSARPGLASNEQYF | TGTGCCAGCAGCGCTCGACCGGGACTAGCGAGCAACGAGCAGTACTTC
- | TRBJ2-7 | - | TRBV6-2/TRBV6-3 | CASSPEARYEQYF | TGTGCCAGCAGTCCCGAGGCTCGCTACGAGCAGTACTTC
- | TRBJ2-7 | - | TRBV19 | CARGDHEQYF | TGTGCCAGGGGGGACCACGAGCAGTACTTC
- | TRBJ1-2 | few | TRBV12-3/TRBV12-4 | CASSVTPNYGYTF | TGTGCCAGCAGCGTTACACCAAACTATGGCTACACCTTC
TRBD1 | TRBJ2-2 | many | TRBV10-3 | CAISGEYRDRAGGELFF | TGTGCCATCAGTGGGGAGTACCGGGACAGGGCTGGCGGGGAGCTGTTTTTT
- | TRBJ2-7 | - | TRBV11-2 | CASSLVMTPYEQYF | TGTGCCAGCAGCTTAGTCATGACCCCCTACGAGCAGTACTTC
- | TRBJ1-3 | - | TRBV28 | CASSMRAIGNTIYF | TGTGCCAGCAGTATGAGGGCGATCGGAAACACCATATATTTT
- | TRBJ2-1 | - | TRBV6-5 | CASSARASRDEQFF | TGTGCCAGCAGCGCCCGGGCTAGCCGAGATGAGCAGTTCTTC
- | TRBJ1-4 | - | TRBV29-1 | CSVASIGEKLFF | TGCAGCGTTGCTTCGATAGGCGAAAAACTGTTTTTT
- | TRBJ1-1 | once | TRBV2 | CARRTVSAEAFF | TGTGCCAGAAGGACAGTTTCCGCTGAAGCTTTCTTT
TRBD2 | TRBJ2-1 | - | TRBV28 | CASPLAGPSSYNEQFF | TGTGCCAGTCCACTAGCGGGTCCGAGCTCCTACAATGAGCAGTTCTTC
- | TRBJ2-3 | - | TRBV18 | CASSPKNRQGGPDTQYF | TGTGCCAGCTCACCGAAGAACAGACAGGGAGGCCCGGATACGCAGTATTTT
TRBD1 | TRBJ1-6 | - | TRBV5-4 | CASSPSGQGVNSPLHF | TGTGCCAGCAGCCCCAGCGGGCAGGGGGTAAATTCACCCCTCCACTTT
- | TRBJ1-3 | - | TRBV3-1/TRBV3-2 | CASSQPQGWAGNTIYF | TGTGCCAGCAGCCAACCTCAGGGTTGGGCTGGAAACACCATATATTTT
TRBD2 | TRBJ2-7 | - | TRBV4-2 | CASSRMTSGFSYEQYF | TGTGCCAGCAGCCGGATGACTAGCGGATTCTCCTACGAGCAGTACTTC
TRBD1 | TRBJ2-5 | - | TRBV7-2 | CASSLERGRVGETQYF | TGTGCCAGCAGCTTAGAAAGGGGGCGCGTTGGGGAGACCCAGTACTTC
TRBD1 | TRBJ2-7 | - | TRBV13 | CASSLADRGGTYEQYF | TGTGCCAGCAGCTTAGCGGACAGGGGTGGGACCTACGAGCAGTACTTC
TRBD1 | TRBJ1-2 | - | TRBV5-6 | CASSLGQGADGYTF | TGTGCCAGCAGCTTGGGCCAGGGGGCAGATGGCTACACCTTC
- | TRBJ1-4 | - | TRBV5-6 | CASSHEGGKLFF | TGTGCCAGCAGCCATGAGGGCGGGAAACTGTTTTTT
- | TRBJ1-1 | - | TRBV5-8 | CASSREIMNTEAFF | TGTGCCAGCAGCCGAGAAATCATGAACACTGAAGCTTTCTTT